This T cell receptor beta chain was identified during a study of cytomegalovirus exposure and HLA in healthy donors. General study results and limits: The authors enumerated 150 to 200 TCR beta chains as linked to cytomegalovirus.

A note on this clone: Antigen unknown.

CDR1 and CDR2 (germline): SGHTA, FQGTGA. The CDR3 sequence is 12 residues long. The V end lost 4 bases, the J end lost 3 bases, and 5 bases lay between the germline ends. Generated by immunoSEQ multiplex PCR, the TCRdb table keeps only in-frame clones and is missing some. The table records some 250,000 clones, about 92% of them present only once. The V and J genes are TRBV7-3 and TRBJ2-3; no firm D call. Sample: PBMCs. The origin of this receptor is a woman aged 30 to 39 in good health and CMV-seronegative. The CDR3 nucleotides read TGTGCCAGCAGCTATGATACAGATACGCAGTATTTT. The encoded protein is CASSYDTDTQYF.